What follows are 8 T cell receptor beta chains derived from one specimen sequenced in a study of blood T cell repertoires in COVID-19. Produced via immunoSEQ multiplex PCR; TCRdb's table is partial and in-frame only. The top ten hold about 4% of the sample, which has fewer than 250,000 clones, 70% to 90% seen once. The specimen was peripheral blood. Receptors were obtained from a man in his fifties or sixties with acute or convalescent COVID-19.

This sequence joins TRBV19 and TRBJ1-4; unclear D gene. Germline loops: CDR1 LNHDA, CDR2 SQIVND (reference sequence). The V gene lost 4 bases and the J gene lost 6 bases, with 15 bases spanning the gap. The CDR3 consists of 15 residues. The DNA of the CDR3 is TGTGCCAGTAGTAGAGGGATCGACGGAGATGAAAAACTGTTTTTT. Protein product: CASSRGIDGDEKLFF.

The chain joins TRBV27 to TRBJ2-1; tentative D call: TRBD1 (5 bases). Germline V gene sequence: CDR1 MNHEY, CDR2 SMNVEV (reference sequence). Trimming shortened V by 6 bases and J by 5 bases, and 14 bases separated the two germline ends. This CDR3 comprises 14 residues. The chain's CDR3 is CASSQGQANNEQFF. Written as DNA, the CDR3 is TGTGCCAGCAGCCAAGGACAAGCCAACAATGAGCAGTTCTTC.

This chain uses TRBV4-1 with TRBJ2-3; TRBD2 matches at 10 bases. V shed 8 bases and J 2 bases; nucleotides not matched to a gene: 7. Germline CDR1 reads MGHRA; CDR2 reads YSYEKL. The CDR3 sequence is 15 residues long. The CDR3 sequence is CASAGSGRSTDTQYF. The CDR3 DNA reads TGCGCCAGCGCTGGTAGCGGGAGGTCCACAGATACGCAGTATTTT.

This chain joins TRBV19 and TRBJ1-4; D not resolved. CDR3 length equals 13 residues. Germline V gene sequence: CDR1 LNHDA, CDR2 SQIVND (reference sequence). V was pared by 4 bases and J by 4 bases, with 7 bases between. The CDR3 region is CASSRAVNEKLFF. The CDR3 nucleotides are TGTGCCAGTAGTAGGGCAGTTAATGAAAAACTGTTTTTT.

This clone was detected only once. The rearrangement joins TRBV27 to TRBJ2-6; the match to TRBD1 covers 9 bases. V lost 5 bases and J lost 3; bases outside the gene matches: 5. CDR1 and CDR2 from the germline V gene are MNHEY and SMNVEV (reference sequence). The CDR3 is 16 residues long. CDR3 sequence: CASSLTGGVGANVLTF. The CDR3 nucleotides read TGTGCCAGCAGTCTGACAGGGGGAGTTGGGGCCAACGTCCTGACTTTC.

V is TRBV30 and J is TRBJ2-6; D may be TRBD1 (6 bases). The V gene's germline CDR1 is GTSNPN and CDR2 SVGIG (reference sequence). This CDR3 has 14 amino acids. Written as DNA, the CDR3 is TGTGTCTCGAACAGGGCCTCTGGGGCCAACGTCCTGACTTTC. It codes for CVSNRASGANVLTF.

The chain employs TRBV25-1 and TRBJ1-2; D is perhaps TRBD1 (6 bases). Looked up from germline, CDR1 is MGHDK and CDR2 is SYGVNS. This CDR3 contains 13 residues. Deletions cut 6 bases from V and 4 bases from J, with 12 bases between. The DNA for the CDR3 is TGTGCCAGCAGCCTACAGGGATCCTATGGCTACACCTTC. Amino acid sequence: CASSLQGSYGYTF.

The CDR3 loop reads CASSQGLAGYNEQFF. The CDR3 nucleotides are TGTGCCAGCAGCCAAGGACTAGCGGGTTACAATGAGCAGTTCTTC. V usage is TRBV7-8 and J usage is TRBJ2-1; 11 bases fit TRBD2. J lost 4 bases, V lost 5 bases, and 4 bases had no gene match. This CDR3 has 15 amino acids. Germline V gene data show CDR1 as SGHVS and CDR2 as FQNEAQ.